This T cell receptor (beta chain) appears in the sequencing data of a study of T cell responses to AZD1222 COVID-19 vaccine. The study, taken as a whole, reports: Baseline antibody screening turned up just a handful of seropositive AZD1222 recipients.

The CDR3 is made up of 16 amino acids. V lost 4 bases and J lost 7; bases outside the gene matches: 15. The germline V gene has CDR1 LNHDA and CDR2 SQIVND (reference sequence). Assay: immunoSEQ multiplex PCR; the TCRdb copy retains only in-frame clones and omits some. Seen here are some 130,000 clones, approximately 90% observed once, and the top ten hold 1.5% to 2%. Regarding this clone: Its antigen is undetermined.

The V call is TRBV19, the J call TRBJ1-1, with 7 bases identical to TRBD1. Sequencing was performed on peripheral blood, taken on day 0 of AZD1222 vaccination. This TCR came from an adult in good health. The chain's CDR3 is CASSKAFSGTADEAFF. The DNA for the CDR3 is TGTGCCAGTAGTAAAGCCTTCTCCGGGACAGCGGATGAAGCTTTCTTT.